This T cell receptor (beta chain) stems from a study of shared clonotypes between healthy human individuals. The V and J ends lost 8 bases and 6 bases, in that order; junction bases with no gene match: 5. The CDR3 extends over 13 amino acids. Germline loops: CDR1 GTSNPN, CDR2 SVGIG (reference sequence). Sequencing was at deep level. The unsorted PBMC sample used ten immunoSEQ deep assay plates. Original processing methods: Owing to the provision of junction-only sequences devoid of quality scores by immunoSEQ, filtering differed. Assay used: immunoSEQ multiplex PCR; TCRdb lists only in-frame clones, some missing. V and J calls and clone size are copied from that table; D and trimming were computed from the DNA. The data show around 500,000 clones, with over 75% seen just once and about 13% held by the top ten.

This chain uses TRBV30 with TRBJ2-3; TRBD2 agrees at 13 bases. Sequenced material: PBMCs. The TCR sequence derives from a woman aged 40 to 50 in good health. Some clones in this sample may be carry-over from other donors' samples. As DNA, the CDR3 is TGTGCCCGGGGACTAGCGGGATCGGATACGCAGTATTTT. Translation: CARGLAGSDTQYF.